The T cell receptor (beta chain) under discussion was sequenced for a study of T cell responses to AZD1222 COVID-19 vaccine. Method: immunoSEQ multiplex PCR; TCRdb's copy keeps in-frame clones and lacks some. The sample includes approximately 74,000 clones, about 82% of them seen just once. V lost 0 bases and J lost 3, with 11 bases in between. The CDR3 has 15 amino acids. Germline V gene lookup returns CDR1 MNHEY and CDR2 SMNVEV (reference sequence). This sample comprised peripheral blood, obtained on day 0 of AZD1222 vaccination. This receptor was taken from an adult in good health. This sequence joins TRBV27 and TRBJ1-1; D may be TRBD1 (5 bases). In DNA form, the CDR3 reads TGTGCCAGCAGTTTATCTGGGGCGCTGGACACTGAAGCTTTCTTT. It is translated as CASSLSGALDTEAFF.